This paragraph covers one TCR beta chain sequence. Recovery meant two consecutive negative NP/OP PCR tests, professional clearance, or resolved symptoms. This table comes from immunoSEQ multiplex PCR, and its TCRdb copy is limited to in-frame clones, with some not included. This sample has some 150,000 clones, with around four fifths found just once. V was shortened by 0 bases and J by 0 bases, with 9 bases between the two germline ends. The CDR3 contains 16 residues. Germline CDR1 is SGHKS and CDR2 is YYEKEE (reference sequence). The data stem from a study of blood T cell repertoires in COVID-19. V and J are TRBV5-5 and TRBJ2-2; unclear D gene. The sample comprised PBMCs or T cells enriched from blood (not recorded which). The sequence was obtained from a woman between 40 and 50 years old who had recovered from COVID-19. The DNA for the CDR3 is TGTGCCAGCAGCTTGGCCGCGCAATCGAACACCGGGGAGCTGTTTTTT. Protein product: CASSLAAQSNTGELFF.